This T cell receptor beta chain was found in a study of shared clonotypes between healthy human individuals. Overall study context: The study drew on a couple of women and a few men aged 18 to 49 as donors.

Trimming took 5 bases from V and 1 from J, leaving 14 bases between them. Germline loops: CDR1 WSHSY, CDR2 SAAADI. The CDR3 consists of 15 residues. A CD45RA-negative memory subset and a CD45RA+ naive subset were separated from the CD4+ cells. The assay was immunoSEQ multiplex PCR, and TCRdb's table has in-frame clones only and misses some. This table has a few million clones, approximately 94% appearing once. This rearrangement joins TRBV10-2 to TRBJ2-5; D assignment may be TRBD1 or TRBD2 (5 bases each). This receptor was identified in a man aged 18 to 30 in good health. Sequenced material: naive CD4+ T cells sorted from blood. Subset meaning: CD45RA+ positively selected. Written as DNA, the CDR3 is TGCGCCAGCAGTAGCGGACATATCTCCCAAGAGACCCAGTACTTC. Its protein is CASSSGHISQETQYF.